This T cell receptor (beta chain) was identified during a study of tumor-infiltrating lymphocytes in localized non-small cell lung cancer. Across the whole study: Several tumor histologies, both smoking statuses, and some post-neoadjuvant chemotherapy samples were included. Resected tumor was paired with non-adjacent uninvolved lung from the same patient. Findings of the study overall: TCRbeta sequencing showed higher T cell infiltration in tumors than uninvolved lung.

The CDR3 is made up of 13 amino acids. CDR1 and CDR2 (germline): MNHEY, SMNVEV (reference sequence). Deletions cut 5 bases from V and 2 bases from J, with 8 bases between. This clone has just a few counts. Its antigen is still unknown. Produced via immunoSEQ multiplex PCR; TCRdb's table is partial and in-frame only. The sample carries about 12,000 clones, approximately 80% recorded once. The TCR originated in a human donor with non-small cell lung cancer. The sequencing input was lung tumor tissue. The chain employs TRBV27 and TRBJ2-3; D unresolved. The CDR3 bases are TGTGCCAGCAGTAACCTCGTCACAGATACGCAGTATTTT. Encoded protein: CASSNLVTDTQYF.